This TCR beta chain comes out of a study of breast tumors, draining lymph nodes, adjacent tissues. The CDR3 sequence is 13 residues long. The germline V gene has CDR1 SGHVS and CDR2 FNYEAQ. Trimming cost V 1 base and J 3 bases, with 7 bases left between them. TCRdb called the multiplex PCR reads again in MiXCR, with one record for every CDR3 protein. The repertoire holds about 32,000 distinct CDR3 sequences, with approximately 37% as singletons. The origin of this receptor is a female donor with breast cancer. Some clones in this sample may be carry-over from other donors' samples. The material sequenced was breast tumor tissue. This sequence joins TRBV7-6 and TRBJ2-7; D ambiguous. CDR3 region: CASSLGDGYEQYF. The CDR3 DNA follows: TGTGCCAGCAGCTTAGGGGATGGCTACGAGCAGTACTTC.